The entry that follows covers one T cell receptor (beta chain) sequence. This clone's antigen is unknown. No qualities accompany the bases; no much larger clone lies one base away. In total, just over 650 healthy bone marrow donors made up the cohort. Cohort members were all nominally healthy when sampled, although unrecorded immune exposures were likely present. The donor tested CMV seropositive and was one of the 289 seropositive cohort members. Every donor gave a peripheral blood sample, and the peripheral blood mononuclear cells from that sample were used for TCR beta sequencing. The Qiagen DNeasy Blood Extraction Kit was used to extract genomic DNA from the blood cell samples. This specimen belongs to a study of cytomegalovirus exposure and HLA in healthy donors (dated by TCRdb to about 2017). About the investigation overall: According to an earlier analysis of a few hundred of the donors, roughly 180 million T cells yielded 90 million to 130 million unique TCR beta sequences and about 300 Gb of sequence data. In addition to the first cohort of approximately 650 subjects, a separate validation cohort of 100 to 150 different subjects was used. Donor age, sex, ethnicity and CMV serostatus were compiled together with the repertoire data. The genetic ancestry cluster associated with self-reported Caucasian donors included 70% to 85% of the approximately 430 genotyped donors. An earlier analysis of about 620 of the donors applied high-throughput TCR beta sequencing to assess whether each TCR beta V gene segment acted as functional or pseudogenic. An early release covering about 600 HLA-typed donors comprised about 320 gigabases of sequencing data and 65 million to 100 million unique TCR sequences. The aim of the study was to test whether cataloging public T cell receptors could identify signatures of past pathogen exposure. A later analysis re-analyzed previously published TCR beta repertoires from 550 to 700 donors and added high-resolution HLA genotyping to study TCR occurrence patterns. All discovery cohort repertoires had been generated using a single sequencing platform. Across about 380 genotyped donors of the cohort, an average of about 220,000 unique TCR beta nucleotide sequences per donor were sequenced, and approximately 19% of those sequences were non-productive. In the later analysis, no new phenotypic data were used to find candidate immune exposures; instead, reliance was placed on TCR beta sequences and their occurrence across donors. The study profiled the T cell repertoires of about 640 subjects by immunosequencing and related them to cytomegalovirus serostatus. A later genetic analysis used genome-wide SNP genotypes for 398 of the 666 donors, treating that subset as a discovery cohort. High-throughput TCR immunosequencing, statistical association of individual TCRs with disease status, and machine learning were combined to predict cytomegalovirus infection status. Roughly five DR-DQ haplotypes were handled as single units for association and clustering because linkage in the cohort was strong. Typing coverage varied by locus: 629-630 donors for A, B, C, DRB1 and DQB1; approximately 520 for DQA1; over 600 for DPA1; about 450 for DPB1. HLA typing included class I and class II loci at four-digit resolution. Study-wide findings and limitations: The cohort was sequenced for TCR beta chains only, and without alpha or paired-chain data the features that could be detected were limited. Roughly uniform sequencing depth across donors was assumed in presence/absence analyses, although this assumption may not hold. A further reported finding was that TCR beta sequences accurately predicted the HLA-A and HLA-B alleles for most subjects in the first cohort. Three of the identified cytomegalovirus-associated TCR beta chains were confirmed in vitro to be specific for cytomegalovirus antigens. A later analysis found that most CMV-associated TCR beta chains appeared HLA-restricted, with HLA associations seemingly driven largely by CMV exposure. Broadly in line with IMGT annotations, most TCR beta V segments showed up in productive rearrangements about 87% or about 30% of the time in an earlier analysis of under 700 of the donors. Compared with equally common non-associated chains, HLA-associated TCR beta chains in a later analysis were more clonally expanded and had lower generation probabilities. A group of highly shared sequence variants was considered likely to be a technical artifact of the sequencing pipeline. Most TCR sequences were seen in very few donors, while some public TCRs were found in many individuals. Linkage disequilibrium might explain the correlated functional status among segregating V segments, but an unknown experimental factor could not be excluded. When HLA alleles, especially DR and DQ, strongly co-occurred, attributing TCR associations to individual alleles was difficult. In a later analysis, TCR association rates were found to vary across HLA loci, with the most associated TCRs seen for DRB1 alleles and the fewest for HLA-C alleles. Because the 87-base-pair reads could not distinguish some IMGT-functional V segments, including TRBV6-2 and TRBV6-3, those segments were excluded. Several of the top co-occurrence clusters appeared to be linked to parvovirus B19, influenza, CMV and Epstein-Barr virus, according to a later analysis. Some 15 rarely observed V segments, including chromosome 9 orphons, were excluded from the earlier analysis of some 590 of the donors because counts were too low. In a later genetic analysis, fewer N-insertions in productive TCRs were reported among donors in an Asian-associated ancestry cluster than the roughly 640-donor mean. The classifier was reported to diagnose cytomegalovirus status with high specificity and sensitivity in both the original and validation cohorts. HLA typing was unavailable for some donors at each locus, so association tests used only the typed subset. The authors suggested that the approach could potentially be extended to other disease states and immunological phenotypes. Immune exposure information for the cohort was limited to CMV serostatus. V-gene and J-gene trimming of TCR beta chains was associated with a missense DCLRE1C variant in a later genetic analysis, and the association was replicated in an independent cohort. In the study, around 150 TCR beta chains were listed as associated with cytomegalovirus. Specific HLA alleles were associated with 15,000 to 20,000 TCR beta sequences at a false discovery rate of 0.05 in a later analysis.

The CDR3 spans 15 residues, from the cysteine through the phenylalanine. Kept here is only the CDR3 DNA, which spans 45 bases and is read in frame from base 1. CDR1 and CDR2, per the germline V gene, are MNHNS and SASEGT. The germline V end is reduced by 4 bases and the J end by 1 base; junction bases left unmatched: 4. The library was prepared using the immunoSEQ multiplex PCR assay. For the multiplex PCR, a mixture combining 60 forward primers for TCR Vbeta segments and 13 reverse primers for TCR Jbeta segments was used. Amplification of the CDR3 region of rearranged TCR beta genes was performed with a multiplex PCR assay on genomic DNA. The Illumina HiSeq System was used to sequence the amplified TCR beta libraries as 87-base-pair reads. For the original study's pipeline: A later analysis counted about 80 million unique TCR beta chains across the 550 to 700 repertoires, and roughly 9.9 million of these chains were shared by at least two donors. Raw reads were error-corrected and collapsed into unique sequences by a nearest-neighbor algorithm in which closely related sequences were merged to remove PCR and sequencing errors. Alignment of CDR3 sequences to IMGT reference sequences was used to assign V, D and J gene segments. For a sequence to be retained, a match of at least six nucleotides was required to both a V gene segment and a J gene segment. Rearrangements were called productive when the CDR3 lacked stop codons and stayed in frame with V and J; all others were non-productive. Following IMGT convention, CDR3 was defined as the stretch from the second conserved V-encoded cysteine to the conserved J-encoded phenylalanine. Sequences without an unambiguous match to a single V gene segment were excluded from the earlier analysis of 587 of the donors. An earlier analysis of several hundred of the donors called V segments functional above 56.7% productive rearrangements and segregating when the between-donor standard deviation exceeded 5%. A statistical classification framework was developed to diagnose cytomegalovirus status using the catalog of TCR beta chain sequences. V and J gene assignment, in a later analysis, came from comparing TCR nucleotide sequences with IMGT/GENE-DB human TR gene sequences. The TCRdist pipeline was used in a later analysis to assign CDR3 sequences and most-parsimonious VDJ recombination scenarios. In a later analysis, each TCR beta chain was defined by its CDR3 amino acid sequence together with its V-gene family, and reads without a unique V-gene family were excluded. To address suspected cross-contamination and a sequencing artifact, a later analysis removed roughly 580 highly shared, low-generation-probability nucleotide sequences. In a later analysis, a clonal expansion index was calculated for each public chain from normalized within-repertoire ranks of inferred template counts. A later analysis computed generation probabilities with a VDJ recombination model fitted to out-of-frame rearrangements, and checked the results against IGoR. Hypergeometric tests were used in a later analysis to score TCR-TCR, TCR-HLA and TCR-CMV co-occurrence, with a repertoire-size bias correction applied to the TCR pairs. In a later analysis, false discovery rates were estimated by permuting HLA or CMV assignments 20 times. A later analysis grouped co-occurring TCRs with DBSCAN, adding TCRdist sequence similarity when clustering within HLA-allele-positive subsets. Repertoires with fewer than 30,000 or more than 120,000 public chains were left out of co-occurrence clustering, as were about five repertoires with anomalous nucleotide sharing. TCRdb took this table from immuneACCESS and kept in-frame rearrangements with V and J called. Such tables lack part of the clones; where checked against another copy, unresolved V genes explain under half of the gap, and the rest is unexplained. D and trimming come from the DNA, and the V and J calls and clone size come from that table. Within this sample are under 100,000 clones, with 55% to 65% of them counted one time only. The ten largest clones add up to over 14% of the sample.

The source material was PBMCs. This receptor was taken from a woman aged 40 to 50 in good health and CMV-seropositive. The rearranged chain carries TRBV6-1 and TRBJ1-5, with 7 bases in between that match TRBD1. The CDR3 has the sequence CASSAQGTSNQPQHF. Here is the DNA: TGTGCCAGCAGTGCACAGGGGACCAGCAATCAGCCCCAGCATTTT.